This TCR beta chain comes out of a study of cytomegalovirus exposure and HLA in healthy donors. Germline V gene data show CDR1 as SGDLS and CDR2 as YYNGEE. The trim removed 2 bases at V and 3 bases at J, leaving 6 bases unmatched. The CDR3 is made up of 15 amino acids. Study results and limitations: Later findings reportedly placed an Asian-associated ancestry cluster below the 666-donor mean for N-insertions. Cytomegalovirus association was listed for approximately 150 TCR beta chains. CMV antigen specificity of a few CMV-associated chains was confirmed in vitro.

This PCR relied on a set of 60 Vbeta primers and 13 Jbeta primers. Produced via immunoSEQ multiplex PCR; TCRdb's table is partial and in-frame only. The data show approximately 100,000 clones, with over 70% seen just once and 4% held by the top ten. Worth noting for this clone: The antigen is undetermined.

The chain is built from TRBV9 and TRBJ2-3, with 7 bases identical to TRBD2. The sequencing input was PBMCs. The clonotype originates from a man in his fifties in good health and CMV-seropositive. The CDR3: CASSVAGEVTDTQYF. DNA of the CDR3: TGTGCCAGCAGCGTGGCGGGAGAGGTTACAGATACGCAGTATTTT.